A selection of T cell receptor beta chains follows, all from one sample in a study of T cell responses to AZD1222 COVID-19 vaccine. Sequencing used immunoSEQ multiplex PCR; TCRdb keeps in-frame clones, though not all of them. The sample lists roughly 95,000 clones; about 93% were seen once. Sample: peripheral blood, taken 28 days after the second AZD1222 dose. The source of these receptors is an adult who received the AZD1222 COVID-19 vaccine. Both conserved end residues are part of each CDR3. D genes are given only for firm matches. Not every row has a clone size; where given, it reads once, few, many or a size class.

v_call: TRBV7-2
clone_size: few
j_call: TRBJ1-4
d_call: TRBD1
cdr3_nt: TGTGCCAGCAGCTTAGCGCTTGGGACAGGGGAGGGTGAAAAACTGTTTTTT
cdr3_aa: CASSLALGTGEGEKLFF

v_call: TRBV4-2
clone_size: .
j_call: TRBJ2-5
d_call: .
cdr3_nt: TGTGCCAGCAGCCAAGATGGGGACTTACAAGAGACCCAGTACTTC
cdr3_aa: CASSQDGDLQETQYF

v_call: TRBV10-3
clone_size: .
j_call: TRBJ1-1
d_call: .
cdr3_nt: TGTGCCATCAGTGAGATACGTACTGAAGCTTTCTTT
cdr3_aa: CAISEIRTEAFF

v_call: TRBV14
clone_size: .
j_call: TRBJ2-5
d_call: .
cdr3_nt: TGTGCCAGCAGCCAGACCGAAGAGGAGACCCAGTACTTC
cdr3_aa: CASSQTEEETQYF

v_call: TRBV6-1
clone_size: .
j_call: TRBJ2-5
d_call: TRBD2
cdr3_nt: TGTGCCAGCAGTGTACAACCGGGACTAGGTCAAGAGACCCAGTACTTC
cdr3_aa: CASSVQPGLGQETQYF

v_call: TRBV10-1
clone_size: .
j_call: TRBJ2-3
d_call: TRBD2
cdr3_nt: TGCGCCAGCAGGAGGACTAGAGACAAAGGGACGCAGTATTTT
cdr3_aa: CASRRTRDKGTQYF

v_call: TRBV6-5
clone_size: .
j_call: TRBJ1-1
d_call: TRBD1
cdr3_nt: TGTGCCAGCAGTCTAGGACAGGGCGCTGAAGCTTTCTTT
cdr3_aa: CASSLGQGAEAFF

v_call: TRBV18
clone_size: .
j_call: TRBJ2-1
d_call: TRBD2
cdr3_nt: TGTGCCAGCTCACCCGCGACTAGCAACAATGAGCAGTTCTTC
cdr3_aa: CASSPATSNNEQFF

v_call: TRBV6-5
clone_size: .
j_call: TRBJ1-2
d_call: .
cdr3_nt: TGTGCCAGCACCGATGGACGGTTTTACGGCTACACCTTC
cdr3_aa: CASTDGRFYGYTF

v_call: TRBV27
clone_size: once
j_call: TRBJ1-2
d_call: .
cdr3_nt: TGTGCCAGCAGTTTATCCCTGGAGGACTATGGCTACACCTTC
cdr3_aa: CASSLSLEDYGYTF

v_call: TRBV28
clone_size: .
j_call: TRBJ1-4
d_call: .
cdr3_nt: TGTGCCATCTCCGGGACCTTGAATGAAAAACTGTTTTTT
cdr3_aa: CAISGTLNEKLFF

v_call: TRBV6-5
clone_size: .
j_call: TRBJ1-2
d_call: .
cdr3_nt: TGTGCCAGCTCATTACGGGACGGATACTATGGCTACACCTTC
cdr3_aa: CASSLRDGYYGYTF

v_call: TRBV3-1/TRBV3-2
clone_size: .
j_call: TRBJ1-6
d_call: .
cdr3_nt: TGTGCCAGCAGCCCCGCTGGGTCCCGGAGGAATTCACCCCTCCACTTT
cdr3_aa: CASSPAGSRRNSPLHF

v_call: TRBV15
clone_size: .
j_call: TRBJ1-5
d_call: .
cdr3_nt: TGTGCCACCAGCAGCCCCCCGGGGGGGAATGAGGGCAATCAGCCCCAGCATTTT
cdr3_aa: CATSSPPGGNEGNQPQHF

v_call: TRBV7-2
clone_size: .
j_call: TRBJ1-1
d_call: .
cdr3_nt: TGTGCCAGCAGCCGCCGGGCTGACACTGAAGCTTTCTTT
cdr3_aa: CASSRRADTEAFF

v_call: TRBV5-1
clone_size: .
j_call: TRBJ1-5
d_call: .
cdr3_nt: TGCGCCAGCAGCCCCGTGGGGGGGTTCGGTCAGCCCCAGCATTTT
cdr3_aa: CASSPVGGFGQPQHF

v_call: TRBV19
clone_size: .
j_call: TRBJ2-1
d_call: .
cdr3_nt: TGTGCCAGTAGTATAACAGGGACCAATGAGCAGTTCTTC
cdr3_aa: CASSITGTNEQFF

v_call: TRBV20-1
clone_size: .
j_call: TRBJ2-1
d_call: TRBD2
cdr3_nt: TGCAGTGCTAGTTTTCCAGCGGGGGGACCCTATAGAGTCATTAGCTCCTACAATGAGCAGTTCTTC
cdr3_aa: CSASFPAGGPYRVISSYNEQFF

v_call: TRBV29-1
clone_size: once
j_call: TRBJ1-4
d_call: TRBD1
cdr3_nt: TGCAGCGTTGAAAACAGGGGGTCTGGAACTAATGAAAAACTGTTTTTT
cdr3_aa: CSVENRGSGTNEKLFF

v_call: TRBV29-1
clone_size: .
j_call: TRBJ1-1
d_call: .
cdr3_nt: TGCAGCGTTGGTCAGGGGAACACTGAAGCTTTCTTT
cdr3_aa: CSVGQGNTEAFF

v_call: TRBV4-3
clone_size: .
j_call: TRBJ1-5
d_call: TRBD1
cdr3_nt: TGCGCCAGCAGCCAAGTTACAGGGGGCGAATCGCCCCAGCATTTT
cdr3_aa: CASSQVTGGESPQHF

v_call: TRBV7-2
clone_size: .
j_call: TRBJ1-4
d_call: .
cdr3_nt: TGTGCCAGCAGCTTAGAATGGGGGGATGAAAAACTGTTTTTT
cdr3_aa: CASSLEWGDEKLFF

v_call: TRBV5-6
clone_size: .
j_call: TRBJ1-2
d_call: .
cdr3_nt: TGTGCCAGCAGCTCATCTAACTATGGCTACACCTTC
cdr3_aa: CASSSSNYGYTF

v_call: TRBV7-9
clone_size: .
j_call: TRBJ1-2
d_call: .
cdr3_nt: TGTGCCAGTGGAATTGGGCAGGCGAACTATGGCTACACCTTC
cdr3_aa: CASGIGQANYGYTF

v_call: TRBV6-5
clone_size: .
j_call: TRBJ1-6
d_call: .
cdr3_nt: TGTGCCAGCAGTTACGGAGGGGACACTTTTTCACCCCTCCACTTT
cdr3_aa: CASSYGGDTFSPLHF

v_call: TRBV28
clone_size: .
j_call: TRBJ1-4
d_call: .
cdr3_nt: TGTGCCAGCAGACGAATACCCCATATTAATGAAAAACTGTTTTTT
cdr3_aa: CASRRIPHINEKLFF

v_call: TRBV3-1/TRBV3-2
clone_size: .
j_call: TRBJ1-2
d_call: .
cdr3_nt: TGTGCCAGCAGCCAAGTAGGAAAGGGCCTCCCCACTGGCTACACCTTC
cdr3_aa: CASSQVGKGLPTGYTF

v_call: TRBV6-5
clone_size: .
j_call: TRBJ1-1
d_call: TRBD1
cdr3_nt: TGTGCCAGCACCCCACCCGGGACAGGGGTTTCTGAAGCTTTCTTT
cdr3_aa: CASTPPGTGVSEAFF

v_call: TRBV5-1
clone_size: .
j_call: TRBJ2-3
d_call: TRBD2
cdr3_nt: TGCGCCAGCAGCAAGACTAGCGGGGGCCCTAGCACAGATACGCAGTATTTT
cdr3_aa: CASSKTSGGPSTDTQYF

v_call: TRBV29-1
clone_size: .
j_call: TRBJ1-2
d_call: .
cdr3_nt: TGCAGCGTTTCCTCACCGGCGCCCGATGGCTACACCTTC
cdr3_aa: CSVSSPAPDGYTF

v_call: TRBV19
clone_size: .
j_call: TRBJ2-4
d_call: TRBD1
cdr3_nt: TGTGCCAGTAGTATTACCGCCCCGGGACAGAACATTCAGTACTTC
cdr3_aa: CASSITAPGQNIQYF

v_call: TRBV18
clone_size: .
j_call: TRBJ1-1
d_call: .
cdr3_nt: TGTGCCAGCTCACCGGGTTTTCAGGGCACTGAAGCTTTCTTT
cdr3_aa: CASSPGFQGTEAFF

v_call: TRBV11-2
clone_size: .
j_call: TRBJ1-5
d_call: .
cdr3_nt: TGTGCCAGCAGCTTAGAATGGAATCAGCCCCAGCATTTT
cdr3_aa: CASSLEWNQPQHF

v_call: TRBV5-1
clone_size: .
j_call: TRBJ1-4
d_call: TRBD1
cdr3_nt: TGCGCCAGCAGCTTAGGGGGCGCAGAAAAACTGTTTTTT
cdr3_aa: CASSLGGAEKLFF

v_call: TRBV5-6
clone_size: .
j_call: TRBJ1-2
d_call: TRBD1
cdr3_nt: TGTGCCAGCTCTCCCCGCGACAGGGGGCGGAGTGGCTATGGCTACACCTTC
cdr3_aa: CASSPRDRGRSGYGYTF

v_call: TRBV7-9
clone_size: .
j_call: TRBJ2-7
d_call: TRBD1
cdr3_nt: TGTGCCAGCAGCTTAGCGGAGACAGGGGGCCACGAGCAGTACTTC
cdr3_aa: CASSLAETGGHEQYF

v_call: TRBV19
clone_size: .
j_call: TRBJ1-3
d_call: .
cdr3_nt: TGTGCCAGCTTCCGGGCAAGCTCTGGAAACACCATATATTTT
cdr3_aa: CASFRASSGNTIYF

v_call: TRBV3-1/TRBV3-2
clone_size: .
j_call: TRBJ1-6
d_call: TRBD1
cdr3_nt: TGTGCCAGCATGGAGACAGGGGGTAATTCACCCCTCCACTTT
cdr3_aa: CASMETGGNSPLHF

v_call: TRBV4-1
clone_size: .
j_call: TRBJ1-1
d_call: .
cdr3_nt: TGCGCCAGCAGCCAAGAGACAGGACCGAACACTGAAGCTTTCTTT
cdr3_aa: CASSQETGPNTEAFF

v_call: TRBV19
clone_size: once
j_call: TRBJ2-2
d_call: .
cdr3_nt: TGTGCCAGTAGTATAGACAGAAACACCGGGGAGCTGTTTTTT
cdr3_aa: CASSIDRNTGELFF

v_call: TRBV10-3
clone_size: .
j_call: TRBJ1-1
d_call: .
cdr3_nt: TGTGCCATCAGTCCTTACGGGAACACTGAAGCTTTCTTT
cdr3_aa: CAISPYGNTEAFF

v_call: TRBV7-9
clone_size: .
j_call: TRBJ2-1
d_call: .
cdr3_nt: TGTGCCAGCAGCCATCCCCCCCGGGCCCAGGGACTTCTAGACAATGAGCAGTTCTTC
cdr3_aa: CASSHPPRAQGLLDNEQFF

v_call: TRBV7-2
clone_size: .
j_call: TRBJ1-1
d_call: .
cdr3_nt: TGTGCCAGCAGCCCTGTGGGAGGGCCCACTGAAGCTTTCTTT
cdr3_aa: CASSPVGGPTEAFF

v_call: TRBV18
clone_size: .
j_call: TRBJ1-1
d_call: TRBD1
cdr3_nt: TGTGCCAGCCAACTTACGACAGGGGCCCTGAACACTGAAGCTTTCTTT
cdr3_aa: CASQLTTGALNTEAFF

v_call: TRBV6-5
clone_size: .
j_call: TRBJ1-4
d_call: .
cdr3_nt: TGTGCCAGCAGCTCTCCCTTTGGACAGAGTGAAAAACTGTTTTTT
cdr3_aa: CASSSPFGQSEKLFF

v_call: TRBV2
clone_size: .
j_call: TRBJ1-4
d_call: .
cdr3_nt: TGTGCCAGCAGTGAAGGGGGGAGAGACAATGAAAAACTGTTTTTT
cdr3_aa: CASSEGGRDNEKLFF

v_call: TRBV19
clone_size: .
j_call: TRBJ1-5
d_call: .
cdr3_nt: TGTGCCAGTAGTTTCCACCCAAGACAGGACCGAAGCAATCAGCCCCAGCATTTT
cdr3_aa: CASSFHPRQDRSNQPQHF

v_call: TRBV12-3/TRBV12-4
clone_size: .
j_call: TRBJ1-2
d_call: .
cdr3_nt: TGTGCCAGCAGTTTCGGGACGGACTATGGCTACACCTTC
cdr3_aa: CASSFGTDYGYTF

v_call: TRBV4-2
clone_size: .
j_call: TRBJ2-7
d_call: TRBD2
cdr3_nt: TGTGCCAGCAGCCAAGAGTTGGGACTAGCGGGGGGGCCACGGGGCCTTTCCTACGAGCAGTACTTC
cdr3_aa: CASSQELGLAGGPRGLSYEQYF

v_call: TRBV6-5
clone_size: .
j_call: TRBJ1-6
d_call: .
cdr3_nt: TGTGCCAGCAGTTACGGACCGTCTTCACCCCTCCACTTT
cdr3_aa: CASSYGPSSPLHF

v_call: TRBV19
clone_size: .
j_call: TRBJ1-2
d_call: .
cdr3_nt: TGTGCCAGTACCGGGAAGGGCACAGGGAAGCACTATGGCTACACCTTC
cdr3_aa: CASTGKGTGKHYGYTF

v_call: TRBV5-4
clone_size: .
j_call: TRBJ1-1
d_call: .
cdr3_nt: TGTGCCAGCAGCCTGGCGGGGATAACTGAAGCTTTCTTT
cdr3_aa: CASSLAGITEAFF

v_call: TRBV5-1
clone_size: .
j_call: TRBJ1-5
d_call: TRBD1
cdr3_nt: TGCGCCAGCAGCTCGGGACAGCCCAATCAGCCCCAGCATTTT
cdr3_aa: CASSSGQPNQPQHF

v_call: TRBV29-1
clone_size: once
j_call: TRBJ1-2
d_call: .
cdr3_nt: TGCAGCGCCCATCGGACAGATTATGGCTACACCTTC
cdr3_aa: CSAHRTDYGYTF

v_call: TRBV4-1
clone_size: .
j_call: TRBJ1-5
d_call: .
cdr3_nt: TGCGCCAGCAGCCAATGGCAGGGAGGGAATCAGCCCCAGCATTTT
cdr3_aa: CASSQWQGGNQPQHF

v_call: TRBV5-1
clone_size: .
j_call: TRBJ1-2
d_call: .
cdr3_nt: TGCGCCAGCAGCTTGGGTGTGGGAGGGAACTATGGCTACACCTTC
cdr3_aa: CASSLGVGGNYGYTF